Below, 8 T cell receptor beta chains from the same sample are listed, as sequenced in a study of blood T cell repertoires in COVID-19. Generated by immunoSEQ multiplex PCR, the TCRdb table keeps only in-frame clones and is missing some. Of roughly 190,000 clones in the sample, 82% were seen once. Sequencing used PBMCs or T cells enriched from blood (not recorded which). Receptors originate from a woman aged 55-75 years with acute COVID-19.

The genes are TRBV5-1 and TRBJ1-1; possibly TRBD1 for D (6 bases). V lost 6 bases and J lost 3, with 6 bases in between. This CDR3 is built from 11 residues. Germline V gene data show CDR1 as SGHRS and CDR2 as YFSETQ. CDR3 coding DNA: TGCGCCAGCACAGGGGACACTGAAGCTTTCTTT. This gives the protein CASTGDTEAFF.

V and J are TRBV18 and TRBJ1-4; 7 nucleotides line up with TRBD1. The CDR3 runs 17 residues. The V segment lost 1 base and the J segment 3 bases; nucleotides outside the gene matches: 8. CDR1 and CDR2 (germline): KGHSH, LQKENI. CDR3 in amino acids: CASSPLLTGSANEKLFF. The CDR3 coding sequence is TGTGCCAGCTCACCACTCCTGACAGGGTCAGCTAATGAAAAACTGTTTTTT.

This clone has more than one count but fewer than ten. The chain is built from TRBV19 and TRBJ2-1, with D maybe TRBD2 (5 bases). The germline V gene has CDR1 LNHDA and CDR2 SQIVND (reference sequence). CDR3 size: 15 residues. Trimming cost V 10 bases and J 8 bases, with 24 bases left between them. The CDR3 sequence: CATLGRWDEAYEQFF. The DNA for the CDR3 is TGTGCCACCTTGGGGAGATGGGATGAGGCCTATGAGCAGTTCTTC.

V usage is TRBV7-2 and J usage is TRBJ1-4; D ambiguous. This CDR3 spans 14 amino acids. The V end was cut by 1 base, the J end by 1 base, with 4 bases between. CDR1 is SGHTA, CDR2 FQGNSA, per germline. The DNA of the CDR3 is TGTGCCAGCAGCTTAGGGCTAACTAATGAAAAACTGTTTTTT. This encodes CASSLGLTNEKLFF.

The V gene is TRBV7-8, the J gene TRBJ2-7, with D possibly being TRBD2 (6 bases). Trimming stripped 5 bases from V and 7 bases from J, with 12 bases between. In germline, CDR1 is SGHVS, CDR2 FQNEAQ. The length of the CDR3 is 12 residues. CDR3 coding DNA: TGTGCCAGCAGCCCCGGCGGGGTAGAGCAGTACTTC. This sequence encodes CASSPGGVEQYF.

The rearrangement joins TRBV27 to TRBJ2-2; D gene unclear. The V gene lost 3 bases and the J gene lost 5 bases, with 7 bases spanning the gap. The germline CDR1 and CDR2 sequences are MNHEY and SMNVEV (reference sequence). This CDR3 region has 13 residues. The CDR3 reads CASSFGATGELFF. In nucleotides, the CDR3 is TGTGCCAGCAGTTTTGGAGCAACCGGGGAGCTGTTTTTT.

This chain joins TRBV27 and TRBJ1-6; the D gene is possibly TRBD1 (5 bases). V lost 4 bases and J lost 7, with 23 bases in between. The CDR3 consists of 18 residues. CDR1 and CDR2 from the germline V gene are MNHEY and SMNVEV (reference sequence). This chain's CDR3 is CASSSGGISNYYNSPLHF. The CDR3 bases are TGTGCCAGCAGTTCGGGGGGGATCTCCAATTACTACAATTCACCCCTCCACTTT.

The chain is built from TRBV19 and TRBJ1-5, with 7 bases fitting TRBD1. V shed 5 bases, J shed 5 bases, and the junction held 15 bases outside the gene matches. This CDR3 spans 17 amino acids. Germline V gene sequence: CDR1 LNHDA, CDR2 SQIVND (reference sequence). The CDR3 here is CASSAGQTEGGHQPQHF. The CDR3 nucleotides read TGTGCCAGTAGTGCGGGACAGACCGAGGGGGGCCATCAGCCCCAGCATTTT.